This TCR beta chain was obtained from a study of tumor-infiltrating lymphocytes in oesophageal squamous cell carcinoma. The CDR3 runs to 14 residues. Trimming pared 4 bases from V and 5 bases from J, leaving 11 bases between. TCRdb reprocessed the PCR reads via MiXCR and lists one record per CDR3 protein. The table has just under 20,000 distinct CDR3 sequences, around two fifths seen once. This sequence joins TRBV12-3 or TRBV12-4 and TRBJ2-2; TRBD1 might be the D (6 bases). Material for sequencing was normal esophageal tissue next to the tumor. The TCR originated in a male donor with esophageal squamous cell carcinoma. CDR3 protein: CASSYNTGTGELFF. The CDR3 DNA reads TGTGCCAGCAGTTACAACACAGGGACCGGGGAGCTGTTTTTT.